This T cell receptor (beta chain) was retrieved from a study of CD4 T cells in relation to SARS-CoV-2 and coronaviruses. Study as a whole: Shared crossreactive spike epitopes were mapped to their HLA restriction. General study points: The assay detects memory recall responses, not culture-primed primary responses. Compared with monoreactive clones, crossreactive clones showed significantly weaker SARS-CoV-2 expansion.

CD4+ T cells from unexposed donors were obtained before the COVID-19 pandemic (2011-2018). Deep TCR-beta sequencing used DNA from uncultured naive and memory CD4+ T cells. TCRdb's copy holds only in-frame clones and misses some; the assay was immunoSEQ multiplex PCR. This table holds roughly 63,000 clones, about 95% found once. In regard to this clone: Its antigen is currently unknown.

Input material: naive CD4+ T cells from PBMCs. Subset indicated: naive CD4+ T cells isolated by negative enrichment. This TCR derives from a human donor in good health.

As DNA, the CDR3 is TGTGCCAGCTCATTTGGGACAGATAACTATGGCTACACCTTC. Encoded protein: CASSFGTDNYGYTF. The rearrangement uses TRBV18 and TRBJ1-2, with TRBD1 matching over 7 bases. CDR1 and CDR2 (germline): KGHSH, LQKENI. The CDR3 covers 14 residues. The trim removed 5 bases at V and 1 base at J, leaving 4 bases unmatched. The full variable domain, completed using reference TRBV18 and TRBJ1-2, is NAGVMQNPRHLVRRRGQEARLRCSPMKGHSHVYWYRQLPEEGLKFMVYLQKENIIDESGMPKERFSAEFPKEGPSILRIQQVVRGDSAAYFCASSFGTDNYGYTFGSGTRLTVV.